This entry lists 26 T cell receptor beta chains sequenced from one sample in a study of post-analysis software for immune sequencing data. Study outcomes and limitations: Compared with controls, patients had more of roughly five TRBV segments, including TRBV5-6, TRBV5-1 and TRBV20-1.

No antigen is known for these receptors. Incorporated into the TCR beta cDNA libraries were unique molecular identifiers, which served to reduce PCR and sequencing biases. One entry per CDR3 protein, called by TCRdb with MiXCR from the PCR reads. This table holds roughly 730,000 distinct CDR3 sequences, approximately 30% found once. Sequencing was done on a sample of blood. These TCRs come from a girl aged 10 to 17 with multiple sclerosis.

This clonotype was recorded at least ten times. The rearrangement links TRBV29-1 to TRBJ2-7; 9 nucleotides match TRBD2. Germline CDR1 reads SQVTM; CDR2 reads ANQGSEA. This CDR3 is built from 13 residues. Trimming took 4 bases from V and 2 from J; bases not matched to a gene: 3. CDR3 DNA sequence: TGCAGCGTTGGTAGCGGGAGTCCCTACGAGCAGTACTTC. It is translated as CSVGSGSPYEQYF.

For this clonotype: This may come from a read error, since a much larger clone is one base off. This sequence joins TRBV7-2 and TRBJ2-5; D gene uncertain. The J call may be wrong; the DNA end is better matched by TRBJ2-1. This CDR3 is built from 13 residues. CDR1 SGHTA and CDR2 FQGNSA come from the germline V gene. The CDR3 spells CASSSRSQETQFF. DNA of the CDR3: TGTGCCAGCAGCTCGCGGTCCCAAGAGACCCAGTTCTTC.

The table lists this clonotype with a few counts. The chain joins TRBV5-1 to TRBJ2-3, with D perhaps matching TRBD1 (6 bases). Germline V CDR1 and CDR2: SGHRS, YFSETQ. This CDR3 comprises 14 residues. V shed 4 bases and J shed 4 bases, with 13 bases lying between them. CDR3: CASSLRGTADTQYF. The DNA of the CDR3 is TGCGCCAGCAGCCTCAGGGGTACGGCAGATACGCAGTATTTT.

In DNA form, the CDR3 reads TGTGCCAGCAGCTTCCCCACTAGCGGGAGGGCCGAGGTCTACAATGAGCAGTTCTTC. Protein sequence: CASSFPTSGRAEVYNEQFF. The chain joins TRBV7-2 to TRBJ2-1; the match to TRBD2 covers 13 bases. This CDR3 has 19 amino acids. Germline trimming cut 3 bases from V and 3 bases from J; bases unmatched to any gene: 11. From germline, CDR1 is SGHTA and CDR2 FQGNSA.

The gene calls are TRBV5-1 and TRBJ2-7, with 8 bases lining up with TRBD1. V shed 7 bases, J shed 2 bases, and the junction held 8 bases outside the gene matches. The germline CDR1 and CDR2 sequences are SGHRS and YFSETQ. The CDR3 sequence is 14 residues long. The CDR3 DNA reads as TGCGCCAGCGCCGTCACAGGGGGGACCTACGAGCAGTACTTC. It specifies CASAVTGGTYEQYF. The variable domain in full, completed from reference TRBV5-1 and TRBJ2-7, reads KAGVTQTPRYLIKTRGQQVTLSCSPISGHRSVSWYQQTPGQGLQFLFEYFSETQRNKGNFPGRFSGRQFSNSRSEMNVSTLELGDSALYLCASAVTGGTYEQYFGPGTRLTVT.

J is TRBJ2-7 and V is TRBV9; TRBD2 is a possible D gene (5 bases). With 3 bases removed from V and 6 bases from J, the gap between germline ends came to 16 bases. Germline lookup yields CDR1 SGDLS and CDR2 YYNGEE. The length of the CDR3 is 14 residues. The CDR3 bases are TGTGCCAGCAGCGAGGACTCCGGAGGAGGCGAGCAGTACTTC. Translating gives CASSEDSGGGEQYF.

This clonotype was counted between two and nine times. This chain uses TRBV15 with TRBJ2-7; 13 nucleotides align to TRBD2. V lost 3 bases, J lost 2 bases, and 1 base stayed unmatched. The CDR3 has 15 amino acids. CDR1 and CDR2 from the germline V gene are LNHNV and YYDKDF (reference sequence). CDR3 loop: CATSRGTSGTYEQYF. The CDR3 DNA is TGTGCCACCAGCAGGGGGACTAGCGGGACCTACGAGCAGTACTTC.

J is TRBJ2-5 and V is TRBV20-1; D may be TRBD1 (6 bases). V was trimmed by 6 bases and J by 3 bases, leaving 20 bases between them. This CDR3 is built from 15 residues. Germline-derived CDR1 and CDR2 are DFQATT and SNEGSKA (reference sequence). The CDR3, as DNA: TGCAGTGCCCATCCAGGGGCACAACTTAAAGAGACCCAGTACTTC. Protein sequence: CSAHPGAQLKETQYF.

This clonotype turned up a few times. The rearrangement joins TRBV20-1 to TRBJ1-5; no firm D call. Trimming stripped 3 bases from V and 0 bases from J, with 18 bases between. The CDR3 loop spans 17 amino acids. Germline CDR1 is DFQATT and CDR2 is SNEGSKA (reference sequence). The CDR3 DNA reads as TGCAGTGCTAGTTCCGGGAACGCCATGGTTAGCAATCAGCCCCAGCATTTT. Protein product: CSASSGNAMVSNQPQHF.

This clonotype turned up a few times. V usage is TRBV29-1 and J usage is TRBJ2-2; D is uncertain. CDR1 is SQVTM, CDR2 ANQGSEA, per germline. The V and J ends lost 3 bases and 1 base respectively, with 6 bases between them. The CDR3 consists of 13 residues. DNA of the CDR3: TGCAGCGTTGATGTTGGGAACACCGGGGAGCTGTTTTTT. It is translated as CSVDVGNTGELFF.

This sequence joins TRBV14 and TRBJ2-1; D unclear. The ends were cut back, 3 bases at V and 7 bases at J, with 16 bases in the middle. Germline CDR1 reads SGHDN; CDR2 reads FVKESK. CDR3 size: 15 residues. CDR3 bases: TGTGCCAGCAGCCAGCGCGGCTCCCCCTGGAATGAGCAGTTCTTC. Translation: CASSQRGSPWNEQFF.

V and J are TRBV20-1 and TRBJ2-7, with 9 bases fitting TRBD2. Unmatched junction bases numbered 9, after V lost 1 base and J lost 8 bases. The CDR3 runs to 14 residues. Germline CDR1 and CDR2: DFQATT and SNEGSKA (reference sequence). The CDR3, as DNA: TGCAGTGCTAGAGTCTTGCGGGAGGGCCAACAGCAGTACTTC. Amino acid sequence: CSARVLREGQQQYF.

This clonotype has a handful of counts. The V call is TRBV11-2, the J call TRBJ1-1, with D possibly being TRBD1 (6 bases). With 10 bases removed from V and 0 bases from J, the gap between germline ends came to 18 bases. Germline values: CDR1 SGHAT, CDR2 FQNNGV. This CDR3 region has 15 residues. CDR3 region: CAIRDAGGVNTEAFF. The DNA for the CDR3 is TGTGCCATCAGAGATGCGGGGGGCGTGAACACTGAAGCTTTCTTT.

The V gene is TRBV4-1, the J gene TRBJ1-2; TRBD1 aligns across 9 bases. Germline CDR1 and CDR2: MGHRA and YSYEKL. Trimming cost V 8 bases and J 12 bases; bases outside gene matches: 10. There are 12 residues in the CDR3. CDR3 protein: CASADGQGMDTF. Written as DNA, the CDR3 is TGCGCCAGCGCGGACGGACAGGGGATGGACACCTTC.

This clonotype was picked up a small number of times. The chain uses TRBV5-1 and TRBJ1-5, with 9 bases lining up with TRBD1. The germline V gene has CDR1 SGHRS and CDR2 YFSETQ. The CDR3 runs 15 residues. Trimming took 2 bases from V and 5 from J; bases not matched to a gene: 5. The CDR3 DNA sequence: TGCGCCAGCAGCTTACAGGGGGCATTCGATCAGCCCCAGCATTTT. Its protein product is CASSLQGAFDQPQHF.

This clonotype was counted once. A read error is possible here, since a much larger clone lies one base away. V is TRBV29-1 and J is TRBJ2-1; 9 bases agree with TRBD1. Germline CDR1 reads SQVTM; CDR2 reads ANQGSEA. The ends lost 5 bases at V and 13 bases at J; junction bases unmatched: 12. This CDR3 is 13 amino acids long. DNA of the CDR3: TGCAGCGTTAATTACAGGGGGCATGTGACCCAGTTCTTC. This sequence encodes CSVNYRGHVTQFF.

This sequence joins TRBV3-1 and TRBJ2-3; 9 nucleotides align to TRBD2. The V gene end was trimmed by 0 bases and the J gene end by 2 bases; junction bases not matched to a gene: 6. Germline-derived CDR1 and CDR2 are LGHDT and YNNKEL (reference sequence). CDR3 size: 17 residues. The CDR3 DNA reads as TGTGCCAGCAGCCAAGATCGTGCGGGGGGGCACACAGATACGCAGTATTTT. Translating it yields CASSQDRAGGHTDTQYF.

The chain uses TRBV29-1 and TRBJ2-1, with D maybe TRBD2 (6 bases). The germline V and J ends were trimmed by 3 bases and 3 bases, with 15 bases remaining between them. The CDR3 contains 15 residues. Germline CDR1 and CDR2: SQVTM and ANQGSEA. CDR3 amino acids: CSVDPRGSDYNEQFF. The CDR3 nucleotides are TGCAGCGTTGACCCGCGGGGTTCAGACTACAATGAGCAGTTCTTC.

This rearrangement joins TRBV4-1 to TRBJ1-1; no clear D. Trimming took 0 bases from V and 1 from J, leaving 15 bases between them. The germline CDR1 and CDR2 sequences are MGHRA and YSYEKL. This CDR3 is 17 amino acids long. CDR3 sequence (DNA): TGCGCCAGCAGCCAAGATCGAGGGTCGCAAAGGAACACTGAAGCTTTCTTT. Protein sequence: CASSQDRGSQRNTEAFF.

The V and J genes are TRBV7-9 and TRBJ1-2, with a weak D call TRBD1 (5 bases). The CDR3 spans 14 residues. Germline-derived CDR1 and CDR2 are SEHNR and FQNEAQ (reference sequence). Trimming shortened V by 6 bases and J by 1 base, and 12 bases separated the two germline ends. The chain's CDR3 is CASRGAVLNYGYTF. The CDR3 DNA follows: TGTGCCAGCAGAGGGGCGGTTCTTAACTATGGCTACACCTTC.

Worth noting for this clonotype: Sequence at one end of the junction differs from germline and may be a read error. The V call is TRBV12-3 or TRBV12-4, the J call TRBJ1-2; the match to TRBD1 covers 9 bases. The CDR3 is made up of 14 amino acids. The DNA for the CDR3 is TGTGTCAGCAGTTTTACCGGGACAGGGTATGGCTACACCTTC. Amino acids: CVSSFTGTGYGYTF.

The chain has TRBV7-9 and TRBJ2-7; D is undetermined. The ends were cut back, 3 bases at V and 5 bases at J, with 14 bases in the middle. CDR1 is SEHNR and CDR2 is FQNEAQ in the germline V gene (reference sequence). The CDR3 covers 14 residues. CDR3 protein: CASSFNKGTDEQYF. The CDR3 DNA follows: TGTGCCAGCAGCTTCAATAAGGGCACCGACGAGCAGTACTTC.

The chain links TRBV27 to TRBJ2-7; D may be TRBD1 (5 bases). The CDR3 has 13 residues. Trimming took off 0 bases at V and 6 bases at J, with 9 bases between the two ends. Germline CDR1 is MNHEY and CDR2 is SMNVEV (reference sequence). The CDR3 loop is CASSLSSRAEQYF. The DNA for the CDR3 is TGTGCCAGCAGTTTATCATCCAGGGCCGAGCAGTACTTC.

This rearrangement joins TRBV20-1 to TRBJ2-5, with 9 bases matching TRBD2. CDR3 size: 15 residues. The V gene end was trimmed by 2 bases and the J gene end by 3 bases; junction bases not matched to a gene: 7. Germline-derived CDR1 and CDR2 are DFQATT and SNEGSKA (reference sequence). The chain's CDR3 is CSARFSGGPKETQYF. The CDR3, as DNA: TGCAGTGCTAGATTTAGCGGGGGACCGAAAGAGACCCAGTACTTC.

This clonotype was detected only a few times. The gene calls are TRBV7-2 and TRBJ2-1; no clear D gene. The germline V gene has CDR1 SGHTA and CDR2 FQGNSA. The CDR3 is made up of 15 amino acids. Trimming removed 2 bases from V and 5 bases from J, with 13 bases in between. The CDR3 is CASSLQSGRHNEQFF. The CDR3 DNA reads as TGTGCCAGCAGCTTACAGTCCGGGCGGCACAATGAGCAGTTCTTC.

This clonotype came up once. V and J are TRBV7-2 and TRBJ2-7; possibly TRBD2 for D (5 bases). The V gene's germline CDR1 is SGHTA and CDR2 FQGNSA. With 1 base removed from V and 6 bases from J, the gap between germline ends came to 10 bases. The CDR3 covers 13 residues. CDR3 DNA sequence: TGTGCCAGCAGCTTAGGTCGGGGATCCGAGCAGTACTTC. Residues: CASSLGRGSEQYF. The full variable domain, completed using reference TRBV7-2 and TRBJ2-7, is GAGVSQSPSNKVTEKGKDVELRCDPISGHTALYWYRQSLGQGLEFLIYFQGNSAPDKSGLPSDRFSAERTGGSVSTLTIQRTQQEDSAVYLCASSLGRGSEQYFGPGTRLTVT.